What follows describes a single T cell receptor (beta chain). Its antigen is still unknown. This specimen comes from a study of shared clonotypes between healthy human individuals. Study at large: Donor composition was a couple of women and three men, aged 18 to 49.

Germline values: CDR1 SGHRS, CDR2 YFSETQ. This CDR3 contains 14 residues. V was pared by 0 bases and J by 3 bases, with 10 bases between. TCRdb's table, derived via immunoSEQ multiplex PCR, lists solely in-frame clones and lacks some. The sample has millions of clones, about 95% seen once. Terminally differentiated effector memory CD45RA+ cells were excluded from the naive CD8 cells, which were CD45RO-negative and positively selected for CCR7. There were only Caucasian adults among the donors, and all lived in Nashville, Tennessee. Notes on the study in general: Generation probability values for non-shared clonotypes were lower than those for clonotypes shared by all four donors.

What was sequenced was naive CD8+ T cells sorted from blood. The source is a man between 18 and 35 years old in good health. The rearrangement joins TRBV5-1 to TRBJ2-7, with D unresolved. The CDR3 here is CASSLALGYYEQYF. The CDR3 nucleotides read TGCGCCAGCAGCTTGGCCTTAGGGTACTACGAGCAGTACTTC.